The 27 T cell receptor beta chains below all came from one sample that was sequenced in a study of cytomegalovirus exposure and HLA in healthy donors. The repertoire was sequenced with immunoSEQ multiplex PCR; TCRdb's copy has only in-frame clones and lacks some. The table records approximately 300,000 clones, 86% of them present only once. Specimen: PBMCs. All receptors come from a woman aged 18-30 years in good health and CMV-seronegative.

The chain recombines TRBV12-5 with TRBJ2-7; D may be TRBD2 (5 bases). CDR1 LGHNT and CDR2 FRNRAP come from the germline V gene. V was trimmed by 5 bases and J by 3 bases, leaving 11 bases between them. CDR3 length: 13 amino acids. The chain's CDR3 is CASGTFSGYEQYF. The CDR3 DNA reads TGTGCTAGTGGTACCTTCAGCGGCTACGAGCAGTACTTC.

V is TRBV20-1 and J is TRBJ1-1; D ambiguous. This CDR3 comprises 10 residues. V shed 2 bases and J shed 8 bases, with 6 bases lying between them. The germline V gene has CDR1 DFQATT and CDR2 SNEGSKA (reference sequence). In nucleotides, the CDR3 is TGCAGTGCTAGATTCGTCGAAGCTTTCTTT. Translation gives CSARFVEAFF.

This clone showed up just a few times. The chain recombines TRBV28 with TRBJ1-2; 7 nucleotides match TRBD1. The CDR3 has 13 amino acids. CDR1 is MDHEN and CDR2 is SYDVKM in the germline V gene. Trimming took 4 bases from V and 2 from J; bases not matched to a gene: 1. CDR3 sequence reads: CASSSGQNYGYTF. For the CDR3, the DNA is TGTGCCAGCAGTTCGGGACAGAACTATGGCTACACCTTC.

The chain recombines TRBV5-4 with TRBJ2-1, with TRBD1 as a possible D gene (5 bases). The CDR3 covers 13 residues. V lost 0 bases and J 7 bases, leaving 8 bases between the germline ends. CDR1 is SGHNT, CDR2 YYREEE, per germline (reference sequence). This CDR3 is CASSLVGVNEQFF. For the CDR3, the DNA is TGTGCCAGCAGCTTGGTAGGGGTAAATGAGCAGTTCTTC.

The CDR3 DNA follows: TGTGCCAGCAGTACCCTGAGACAGGGGACCTACGAGCAGTACTTC. Translated, it gives CASSTLRQGTYEQYF. V gene TRBV6-5 combines with J gene TRBJ2-7; 8 positions agree with TRBD1. Trimming cost V 5 bases and J 2 bases; bases outside gene matches: 8. Germline CDR1 reads MNHEY; CDR2 reads SVGAGI. The CDR3 is 15 residues long.

The chain joins TRBV28 to TRBJ2-7; 13 nucleotides line up with TRBD2. This CDR3 is 18 amino acids long. CDR1 is MDHEN and CDR2 is SYDVKM in the germline V gene. With V trimmed by 4 bases and J by 3 bases, 12 bases remained unmatched. CDR3 sequence (DNA): TGTGCCAGCAGTTATGCCTTATGGACTAGCGGGAGTAGCTACGAGCAGTACTTC. Encoded protein: CASSYALWTSGSSYEQYF.

The chain joins TRBV18 to TRBJ2-1, with TRBD1 identical over 7 bases. CDR3 length: 15 residues. V shed 4 bases, J shed 0 bases, and the junction held 3 bases outside the gene matches. CDR1 and CDR2 (germline): KGHSH, LQKENI. Written as DNA, the CDR3 is TGTGCCAGCTCACAGGGACAGAGCTCCTACAATGAGCAGTTCTTC. Translation: CASSQGQSSYNEQFF.

The chain is built from TRBV6-5 and TRBJ1-4; 8 bases line up with TRBD1. V lost 5 bases to trimming and J lost 6 bases; unmatched junction nucleotides: 8. The germline gives CDR1 MNHEY, CDR2 SVGAGI. The CDR3 spans 15 residues. In DNA, the CDR3 is TGTGCCAGCAGTGGTCAAGACAGGGGAGATGAAAAACTGTTTTTT. Translation: CASSGQDRGDEKLFF.

To note about this clone: The identical CDR3 is also encoded by other nucleotide sequences in the sample. The CDR3 here is CASRSGTGYQPQHF. CDR3 nucleotide sequence: TGTGCCAGCAGGAGTGGGACAGGCTATCAGCCCCAGCATTTT. This chain connects TRBV2 to TRBJ1-5, with TRBD1 matching over 8 bases. The CDR3 is 14 residues long. Germline CDR1 reads SNHLY; CDR2 reads FYNNEI. The trim removed 6 bases at V and 5 bases at J, leaving 6 bases unmatched.

This chain links TRBV29-1 with TRBJ2-2, with 8 bases identical to TRBD2. Trimming at V came to 6 bases and at J to 5 bases, leaving 8 bases not matched to a gene. Germline assignment: CDR1 SQVTM and CDR2 ANQGSEA. This CDR3 is built from 14 residues. CDR3 protein: CSVPGVAGTGELFF. The CDR3 region has the DNA TGCAGCGTACCCGGGGTAGCGGGGACCGGGGAGCTGTTTTTT.

The CDR3 loop is CASSPSSGIYYGYTF. The DNA of the CDR3 is TGTGCCAGCAGCCCTTCATCAGGGATTTACTATGGCTACACCTTC. V usage is TRBV6-5 and J usage is TRBJ1-2; tentative D call: TRBD1 (5 bases). Germline V gene sequence: CDR1 MNHEY, CDR2 SVGAGI. Trimming stripped 6 bases from V and 3 bases from J, with 17 bases between. The CDR3 has 15 residues.

The chain couples TRBV28 to TRBJ2-3; 9 bases agree with TRBD2. The CDR3 consists of 13 residues. Trimming cost V 8 bases and J 1 base; bases outside gene matches: 1. Germline V gives CDR1 MDHEN, CDR2 SYDVKM. The CDR3 coding sequence is TGTGCCAGCGTAGCGGGAGGCACAGATACGCAGTATTTT. This sequence encodes CASVAGGTDTQYF.

With respect to this clone: The same CDR3 can be traced to other DNA sequences in this sample. The rearrangement links TRBV29-1 to TRBJ2-1; 9 nucleotides agree with TRBD2. V was clipped by 4 bases and J by 7 bases; unmatched bases: 5. This CDR3 region has 13 residues. The germline V gene encodes CDR1 SQVTM and CDR2 ANQGSEA. The CDR3 protein is CSVGGLAGNEQFF. In nucleotides, the CDR3 is TGCAGCGTTGGAGGGCTAGCGGGAAATGAGCAGTTCTTC.

For the CDR3, the DNA is TGTGCCAGCAGCCTGAGGGACAGGGGGCTCGGAAACACCATATATTTT. This gives the protein CASSLRDRGLGNTIYF. The chain combines TRBV5-6 with TRBJ1-3; 12 bases align to TRBD1. Germline CDR1 SGHDT, CDR2 YYEEEE. V lost 4 bases to trimming and J lost 4 bases; unmatched junction nucleotides: 6. The CDR3 runs 16 residues.

With regard to this clone: The sample carries other DNA sequences with the same CDR3. The chain carries TRBV27 and TRBJ1-2; the match to TRBD1 covers 8 bases. The CDR3 extends over 13 amino acids. The germline CDR1 and CDR2 sequences are MNHEY and SMNVEV (reference sequence). Trimming took 3 bases from V and 4 from J; bases not matched to a gene: 1. CDR3 residues: CASSFGQGYGYTF. The DNA of the CDR3 is TGTGCCAGCAGTTTCGGACAGGGCTATGGCTACACCTTC.

This rearrangement joins TRBV25-1 to TRBJ2-7; D might be TRBD2 (6 bases). The CDR3 has 14 amino acids. V lost 1 base, J lost 1 base, and 8 bases lay in between. CDR1 is MGHDK, CDR2 SYGVNS, per germline. This CDR3 reads CASSELGGSYEQYF. DNA of the CDR3: TGTGCCAGCAGTGAATTAGGAGGGTCCTACGAGCAGTACTTC.

The V and J genes are TRBV5-1 and TRBJ1-1; TRBD1 might be the D (5 bases). This CDR3 region has 11 residues. V shed 4 bases and J shed 5 bases, with 6 bases lying between them. Germline-derived CDR1 and CDR2 are SGHRS and YFSETQ. CDR3 sequence reads: CASSKGTEAFF. CDR3 bases: TGCGCCAGCAGCAAGGGGACTGAAGCTTTCTTT.

The rearrangement joins TRBV5-1 to TRBJ2-7; 7 positions agree with TRBD2. Germline V gives CDR1 SGHRS, CDR2 YFSETQ. J gave up 6 bases and V 7 bases, and 16 bases lay outside the gene matches. The CDR3 contains 15 residues. CDR3 sequence (DNA): TGCGCCAGCGGAAATAGGGGAGGGTTAGTAGGCGAGCAGTACTTC. Translated, it gives CASGNRGGLVGEQYF.

This clone has just one count. This chain links TRBV6-5 with TRBJ1-1; D is perhaps TRBD1 (6 bases). V was clipped by 0 bases and J by 1 base, with 12 bases between them. The CDR3 length is 16 residues. Germline CDR1 MNHEY, CDR2 SVGAGI. The CDR3 loop reads CASSYSGAPKNTEAFF. The CDR3 DNA reads TGTGCCAGCAGTTACTCGGGGGCACCCAAGAACACTGAAGCTTTCTTT.

V is TRBV11-2 and J is TRBJ1-1; 9 bases line up with TRBD1. CDR1 is SGHAT, CDR2 FQNNGV, per germline. The CDR3 runs 14 residues. V shed 5 bases and J 5 bases; nucleotides not matched to a gene: 6. Here the CDR3 DNA reads TGTGCCAGCAGCACTAGACAGGGGGGTACTGAAGCTTTCTTT. Protein: CASSTRQGGTEAFF.

CDR3 coding DNA: TGTGCCAGCAGGCTACAGGGCGTAGGCACTGAAGCTTTCTTT. Amino acid sequence: CASRLQGVGTEAFF. The chain joins TRBV5-4 to TRBJ1-1, with D possibly matching TRBD1 (6 bases). Trimming cost V 5 bases and J 4 bases, with 15 bases left between them. The germline CDR1 and CDR2 sequences are SGHNT and YYREEE (reference sequence). The CDR3 has 14 amino acids.

The V call is TRBV7-8, the J call TRBJ2-1; TRBD2 aligns across 13 bases. This CDR3 has 14 residues. The germline V gene encodes CDR1 SGHVS and CDR2 FQNEAQ. V lost 5 bases, J lost 10 bases, and 5 bases stayed unmatched. The CDR3 sequence is CASSDGLAGAEQFF. The CDR3 DNA reads as TGTGCCAGCAGCGATGGACTAGCGGGAGCAGAGCAGTTCTTC.

The chain is built from TRBV7-2 and TRBJ2-3; 7 bases line up with TRBD2. The CDR3 has 16 amino acids. CDR1 and CDR2 from the germline V gene are SGHTA and FQGNSA. The V and J ends lost 6 bases and 1 base, in that order; junction bases with no gene match: 10. The CDR3 DNA reads TGTGCCAGCAGGTTTAGGAGCGGGGCGGGCACAGATACGCAGTATTTT. Protein: CASRFRSGAGTDTQYF.

V gene TRBV9 combines with J gene TRBJ2-1, with 10 bases identical to TRBD2. The CDR3 runs 16 residues. The trim removed 3 bases at V and 6 bases at J, leaving 9 bases unmatched. CDR1 SGDLS and CDR2 YYNGEE come from the germline V gene. CDR3 nucleotides: TGTGCCAGCAGCGCCCCCGGGCTAGCGGGAGCCAATGAGCAGTTCTTC. Its protein product is CASSAPGLAGANEQFF.

The chain employs TRBV7-3 and TRBJ2-3; D gene ambiguous. Trimming took 5 bases from V and 1 from J, leaving 10 bases between them. The CDR3 loop spans 14 amino acids. CDR1 and CDR2 (germline): SGHTA, FQGTGA. Here the CDR3 reads CASSQLFRTDTQYF. The CDR3 nucleotides read TGTGCCAGCAGCCAATTGTTCCGCACAGATACGCAGTATTTT.

DNA of the CDR3: TGTGCCAGCAGCATAGACAGGGGACTTAATGGCTACACCTTC. Its translation is CASSIDRGLNGYTF. The rearrangement uses TRBV7-2 and TRBJ1-2; 8 nucleotides align to TRBD1. Losses at the gene ends were 5 bases for V and 6 bases for J; bases not matched to a gene: 8. Germline V CDR1 and CDR2: SGHTA, FQGNSA. The CDR3 spans 14 residues.

Concerning this clone: An end of the junction differs from the germline gene, which may be a read error. The chain uses TRBV27 and TRBJ1-4; TRBD1 might be the D (5 bases). The CDR3 loop spans 14 amino acids. CDR1 and CDR2 from the germline V gene are MNHEY and SMNVEV (reference sequence). DNA for the CDR3: TGTGCCAGCAGTTTAATCGGGACTACTGAAAAACTGTTTTTT. Its translation is CASSLIGTTEKLFF.